A single sample gave rise to the 29 T cell receptor beta chains below, sequenced in a study of shared clonotypes between healthy human individuals. TCRdb keeps only in-frame clones here, not all; method: immunoSEQ multiplex PCR. The profile covers over a million clones, with 96% appearing a single time and 1% to 1.5% taken by the ten largest. Specimen: naive CD4+ T cells sorted from blood. Subset given: CD45RA+ positively selected. These receptors came from a man under 40 in good health.

This sequence joins TRBV7-2 and TRBJ1-1; D is perhaps TRBD1 (5 bases). The V gene lost 2 bases and the J gene lost 6 bases, with 16 bases spanning the gap. The CDR3 runs to 15 residues. Germline V gene data show CDR1 as SGHTA and CDR2 as FQGNSA. The CDR3 sequence: CASSLSSGRGAEAFF. CDR3 bases: TGTGCCAGCAGCTTAAGCTCTGGCCGAGGGGCTGAAGCTTTCTTT.

The chain carries TRBV5-5 and TRBJ1-4; D is possibly TRBD1 (5 bases). The CDR3 extends over 17 amino acids. Trimming cost V 6 bases and J 0 bases, with 18 bases left between them. Per germline, CDR1 SGHKS and CDR2 YYEKEE (reference sequence). CDR3 protein: CASTPRGGDSTNEKLFF. CDR3 nucleotides: TGTGCCAGCACCCCTCGTGGGGGGGATTCAACTAATGAAAAACTGTTTTTT.

J is TRBJ2-7 and V is TRBV14; 9 positions match TRBD1. The V gene end was trimmed by 2 bases and the J gene end by 3 bases; junction bases not matched to a gene: 8. There are 16 residues in the CDR3. In germline, CDR1 is SGHDN, CDR2 FVKESK. The CDR3 nucleotides read TGTGCCAGCAGCCAAATGGGAACAGGGGGCTTCTACGAGCAGTACTTC. This gives the protein CASSQMGTGGFYEQYF.

The chain joins TRBV11-2 to TRBJ2-7; 14 bases align to TRBD2. CDR3 length equals 20 residues. Germline assignment: CDR1 SGHAT and CDR2 FQNNGV. The V gene end was trimmed by 0 bases and the J gene end by 1 base; junction bases not matched to a gene: 11. In DNA, the CDR3 is TGTGCCAGCAGCTTAGACAGATTAGGGACTAGCGGGAGAAGGTCCTACGAGCAGTACTTC. It is translated as CASSLDRLGTSGRRSYEQYF.

With respect to this clone: The sample carries other DNA sequences with the same CDR3. In DNA, the CDR3 is TGTGCCAGCCAACAGGGTGGCCAGCCCCAGCATTTT. This gives the protein CASQQGGQPQHF. This chain links TRBV28 with TRBJ1-5, with D tentatively TRBD1 (6 bases). Germline V gene sequence: CDR1 MDHEN, CDR2 SYDVKM. The CDR3 runs to 12 residues. V dropped 8 bases and J dropped 7 bases, with 12 bases sitting between them.

The CDR3 reads CSVGGLNTGELFF. CDR3 bases: TGCAGCGTTGGGGGCCTGAACACCGGGGAGCTGTTTTTT. The chain recombines TRBV29-1 with TRBJ2-2; possible D gene TRBD1, 5 bases. Deletions cut 4 bases from V and 1 base from J, with 7 bases between. The CDR3 runs to 13 residues. CDR1 SQVTM and CDR2 ANQGSEA come from the germline V gene.

CDR3 sequence: CASSQDLFTYEQYF. CDR3 DNA sequence: TGCGCCAGCAGCCAAGATCTTTTTACCTACGAGCAGTACTTC. The chain is built from TRBV4-3 and TRBJ2-7; the D is unclear. Trimming shortened V by 0 bases and J by 2 bases, and 8 bases separated the two germline ends. In germline, CDR1 is LGHNA, CDR2 YSLEER. This CDR3 comprises 14 residues.

The chain recombines TRBV6-1 with TRBJ1-2; D unresolved. V was cut by 6 bases and J by 0 bases, with 11 bases left in between. The germline V gene encodes CDR1 MNHNS and CDR2 SASEGT. The CDR3 totals 14 residues. In nucleotides, the CDR3 is TGTGCCAGCAGAAGAGAGCGAGCTAACTATGGCTACACCTTC. Amino acid sequence: CASRRERANYGYTF.

This chain uses TRBV28 with TRBJ2-7, with TRBD2 identical over 14 bases. The trim removed 3 bases at V and 1 base at J, leaving 11 bases unmatched. The CDR3 loop spans 19 amino acids. Germline V lookup: CDR1 MDHEN, CDR2 SYDVKM. CDR3 DNA sequence: TGTGCCAGCAGTTTGCGGACTAGCGGGAGGAGCCCCAGATCCTACGAGCAGTACTTC. This gives the protein CASSLRTSGRSPRSYEQYF.

This clone has a single count. The chain links TRBV28 to TRBJ1-4, with 9 bases that match TRBD1. Germline trimming cut 5 bases from V and 8 bases from J; bases unmatched to any gene: 6. Germline V gives CDR1 MDHEN, CDR2 SYDVKM. CDR3 size: 14 residues. Written as DNA, the CDR3 is TGTGCCAGCAGTCCGGGACAGGGCGTCGAAAAACTGTTTTTT. It translates to CASSPGQGVEKLFF.

This chain connects TRBV21-1 to TRBJ1-5. TRBV21-1 is shown as a pseudogene. The length of the CDR3 is 19 residues. Written as DNA, the CDR3 is TGTGCCAGCAGCAAAGATCCGGGGGAACAAACAACCTACGATCAGCCCCAGCATTTT. Amino acid sequence: CASSKDPGEQTTYDQPQHF.

This clone was seen once. The chain joins TRBV11-3 to TRBJ2-1, with TRBD2 matching over 11 bases. Per the germline V gene, CDR1 is SGHNT and CDR2 is YENEEA. V was pared by 2 bases and J by 2 bases, with 5 bases of the junction left unmatched. This CDR3 comprises 17 residues. CDR3 nucleotides: TGTGCCAGCAGCTTAAACATAGCGGGAGGGACCTACAATGAGCAGTTCTTC. Encoded protein: CASSLNIAGGTYNEQFF.

The J gene is TRBJ2-3, the V gene TRBV18, with TRBD2 matching 10 bases. The germline V gene encodes CDR1 KGHSH and CDR2 LQKENI. Germline trimming cut 2 bases from V and 3 bases from J; bases unmatched to any gene: 5. The CDR3 covers 16 residues. The CDR3 sequence: CASSPTLAGHTDTQYF. CDR3 coding DNA: TGTGCCAGCTCACCAACACTAGCGGGACATACAGATACGCAGTATTTT.

J is TRBJ1-3 and V is TRBV19; D is possibly TRBD1 (5 bases). Germline V gives CDR1 LNHDA, CDR2 SQIVND (reference sequence). This CDR3 has 17 residues. Trimming removed 3 bases from V and 4 bases from J, with 19 bases in between. In nucleotides, the CDR3 is TGTGCCAGTAGTATCGGACGCCAGGGAAAACTAGGAAACACCATATATTTT. Translation gives CASSIGRQGKLGNTIYF.

This chain joins TRBV5-1 and TRBJ2-3, with TRBD2 identical over 16 bases. V gave up 2 bases and J gave up 6 bases; unmatched junction bases: 9. Per the germline V gene, CDR1 is SGHRS and CDR2 is YFSETQ. CDR3 length equals 18 residues. CDR3 nucleotide sequence: TGCGCCAGCAGCTTCCCTTCCGGGACTAGCGGGAGGGCCGATACGCAGTATTTT. Translation: CASSFPSGTSGRADTQYF.

CDR3: CASSDRDRANGYTF. The CDR3 DNA reads TGTGCCAGCAGTGACCGGGACAGGGCAAATGGCTACACCTTC. The rearrangement links TRBV25-1 to TRBJ1-2, with 9 bases matching TRBD1. The CDR3 consists of 14 residues. J was trimmed by 6 bases and V by 3 bases; bases with no gene match: 5. Germline V gene data show CDR1 as MGHDK and CDR2 as SYGVNS.

V is TRBV5-5 and J is TRBJ1-5, with 7 bases identical to TRBD1. Per germline, CDR1 SGHKS and CDR2 YYEKEE (reference sequence). The CDR3 is made up of 15 amino acids. The junction had 6 bases not matched to a gene; V was cut back by 0 bases and J by 6 bases. The CDR3 nucleotides read TGTGCCAGCAGCTTGGCCTTGGGACAGTTTCAGCCCCAGCATTTT. Translating it yields CASSLALGQFQPQHF.

The J gene is TRBJ2-7, the V gene TRBV4-1; possible D gene TRBD2, 6 bases. V was cut by 1 base and J by 3 bases, with 16 bases left in between. There are 16 residues in the CDR3. In germline, CDR1 is MGHRA, CDR2 YSYEKL. The CDR3 loop reads CASSQVRGIGGYEQYF. Written as DNA, the CDR3 is TGCGCCAGCAGCCAAGTACGGGGGATAGGAGGCTACGAGCAGTACTTC.

The V call is TRBV4-1, the J call TRBJ2-2, with 8 bases lining up with TRBD1. CDR1 and CDR2 from the germline V gene are MGHRA and YSYEKL. Losses at the gene ends were 2 bases for V and 7 bases for J; bases not matched to a gene: 6. The CDR3 length is 15 residues. The CDR3 protein is CASSQPDRGGGELFF. The CDR3 bases are TGCGCCAGCAGCCAACCTGACAGGGGCGGCGGGGAGCTGTTTTTT.

V and J are TRBV18 and TRBJ2-1, with a possible D match to TRBD2 (6 bases). The V end lost 2 bases, the J end lost 9 bases, and 11 bases lay between the germline ends. Per germline, CDR1 KGHSH and CDR2 LQKENI. The CDR3 is 13 amino acids. In DNA, the CDR3 is TGTGCCAGCTCACCAGGGAGGCCTGGTGAGCAGTTCTTC. It yields the protein CASSPGRPGEQFF.

DNA for the CDR3: TGTGCCAGCAGTTATGACAGGGAGAGTAGCACCGGGGAGCTGTTTTTT. The encoded protein is CASSYDRESSTGELFF. V gene TRBV2 combines with J gene TRBJ2-2; 7 nucleotides align to TRBD1. V was clipped by 5 bases and J by 4 bases; unmatched bases: 10. Germline CDR1 reads SNHLY; CDR2 reads FYNNEI. There are 16 residues in the CDR3.

This chain uses TRBV5-8 with TRBJ1-1; no clear D. The CDR3 covers 13 residues. The ends were cut back, 4 bases at V and 1 base at J, with 8 bases in the middle. CDR1 is SGHTS and CDR2 is YDEGEE in the germline V gene. CDR3 in DNA: TGTGCCAGCAGCCCGCTGTGGAACACTGAAGCTTTCTTT. Encoded protein: CASSPLWNTEAFF. Filled out from reference TRBV5-8 and TRBJ1-1, the complete variable domain reads EAGVTQSPTHLIKTRGQQATLRCSPISGHTSVYWYQQALGLGLQFLLWYDEGEERNRGNFPPRFSGRQFPNYSSELNVNALELEDSALYLCASSPLWNTEAFFGQGTRLTVV.

The table lists this clone with a count of one. V and J are TRBV7-9 and TRBJ2-7, with D possibly matching TRBD2 (6 bases). V lost 3 bases and J lost 2, with 11 bases in between. The CDR3 loop spans 14 amino acids. The germline V gene encodes CDR1 SEHNR and CDR2 FQNEAQ (reference sequence). CDR3 sequence: CASSLPRGTYEQYF. CDR3 bases: TGTGCCAGCAGCTTGCCGCGGGGTACCTACGAGCAGTACTTC. The whole variable domain, remainder taken from reference TRBV7-9 and TRBJ2-7, is DTGVSQNPRHKITKRGQNVTFRCDPISEHNRLYWYRQTLGQGPEFLTYFQNEAQLEKSRLLSDRFSAERPKGSFSTLEIQRTEQGDSAMYLCASSLPRGTYEQYFGPGTRLTVT.

The chain combines TRBV7-3 with TRBJ2-3; 11 bases align to TRBD2. The germline V gene encodes CDR1 SGHTA and CDR2 FQGTGA. V gave up 4 bases and J gave up 1 base; unmatched junction bases: 4. This CDR3 is built from 16 residues. As DNA, the CDR3 is TGTGCCAGCAGCTCCGGGACTAGCGGCCGCACAGATACGCAGTATTTT. It encodes CASSSGTSGRTDTQYF.

The chain has TRBV28 and TRBJ2-1, with D hard to call. This CDR3 contains 17 residues. Germline assignment: CDR1 MDHEN and CDR2 SYDVKM. V was cut by 3 bases and J by 0 bases, with 15 bases left in between. The CDR3 region has the DNA TGTGCCAGCAGTTTGTTGGCGAGGCGTGTCTCCTACAATGAGCAGTTCTTC. Amino acid sequence: CASSLLARRVSYNEQFF.

The chain recombines TRBV7-9 with TRBJ2-7; 7 nucleotides match TRBD2. Germline CDR1 is SEHNR and CDR2 is FQNEAQ (reference sequence). This CDR3 is built from 15 residues. V was pared by 4 bases and J by 0 bases, with 6 bases of the junction left unmatched. CDR3 bases: TGTGCCAGCAGCTCGAGCGGGGTGTTCTCCTACGAGCAGTACTTC. It encodes CASSSSGVFSYEQYF.

The chain carries TRBV7-2 and TRBJ2-3, with 9 bases aligning to TRBD2. Germline V CDR1 and CDR2: SGHTA, FQGNSA. J lost 6 bases, V lost 6 bases, and 7 bases had no gene match. The CDR3 covers 14 residues. The CDR3 DNA sequence: TGTGCCAGCAGTAGCACTAGCGGGCGGGATACGCAGTATTTT. Protein sequence: CASSSTSGRDTQYF.

The chain links TRBV7-2 to TRBJ1-5; TRBD1 is a possible D gene (6 bases). From germline, CDR1 is SGHTA and CDR2 FQGNSA. Trimming stripped 2 bases from V and 6 bases from J, with 14 bases between. The CDR3 covers 15 residues. This CDR3 is CASSLNRDLSQPQHF. CDR3 bases: TGTGCCAGCAGCTTAAACAGGGATTTGAGTCAGCCCCAGCATTTT.

The chain couples TRBV28 to TRBJ2-4, with 12 bases identical to TRBD1. This CDR3 contains 16 residues. Looked up from germline, CDR1 is MDHEN and CDR2 is SYDVKM. V shed 3 bases and J 2 bases; nucleotides not matched to a gene: 2. The CDR3 DNA reads as TGTGCCAGCAGTTTTGGGACAGGGGGCTCCAAAAACATTCAGTACTTC. This translates into CASSFGTGGSKNIQYF.